A selection of T cell receptor beta chains follows, all from one sample in a study of cytomegalovirus exposure and HLA in healthy donors. Sequenced by immunoSEQ multiplex PCR; TCRdb stores in-frame clones only, minus some. In the table there are 55,000 to 85,000 clones, about two thirds of which are singletons. The specimen was PBMCs. These receptors were taken from a woman in her thirties or forties in good health and CMV-seropositive. Each CDR3 is given with its conserved first and last residue. D genes are given only for firm matches. Rows may omit the clone size; those that give it use once, few, many or a size class.

D: -
J: TRBJ1-5
size: once
V: TRBV5-1
CDR3: CASSATGSNQPQHF
DNA: TGCGCCAGCAGCGCAACAGGGAGCAATCAGCCCCAGCATTTT

D: TRBD2
J: TRBJ2-5
size: -
V: TRBV5-1
CDR3: CASSQTSGGDQETQYF
DNA: TGCGCCAGCAGCCAGACTAGCGGGGGGGATCAAGAGACCCAGTACTTC

D: TRBD1
J: TRBJ2-6
size: -
V: TRBV5-1
CDR3: CASKTGTGANVLTF
DNA: TGCGCCAGTAAGACAGGGACAGGGGCCAACGTCCTGACTTTC

D: -
J: TRBJ2-5
size: once
V: TRBV2
CDR3: CASSENPRGPGETQYF
DNA: TGTGCCAGCAGTGAGAATCCGCGGGGGCCGGGGGAGACCCAGTACTTC

D: TRBD2
J: TRBJ2-3
size: few
V: TRBV19
CDR3: CASSIRAGPSGSTDTQYF
DNA: TGTGCCAGTAGTATAAGGGCGGGTCCTAGCGGGTCCACAGATACGCAGTATTTT

D: TRBD1
J: TRBJ1-1
size: -
V: TRBV7-9
CDR3: CASTPLGGYTEAFF
DNA: TGTGCCAGCACCCCCTTAGGGGGCTACACTGAAGCTTTCTTT

D: -
J: TRBJ2-5
size: -
V: TRBV30
CDR3: CAWKTSAGETQYF
DNA: TGTGCCTGGAAGACTAGTGCAGGGGAGACCCAGTACTTC

D: TRBD2
J: TRBJ2-7
size: once
V: TRBV15
CDR3: CATSRDLGGGAPKQYF
DNA: TGTGCCACCAGCAGAGATTTGGGCGGGGGGGCCCCCAAGCAGTACTTC

D: -
J: TRBJ1-4
size: few
V: TRBV19
CDR3: CASSMGGAGAAEKLFF
DNA: TGTGCCAGTAGTATGGGTGGAGCAGGGGCGGCGGAAAAACTGTTTTTT

D: -
J: TRBJ1-1
size: few
V: TRBV6-1
CDR3: CASRETGQTEAFF
DNA: TGTGCCAGCAGAGAGACTGGACAGACTGAAGCTTTCTTT

D: -
J: TRBJ2-7
size: -
V: TRBV6-5
CDR3: CASSLAETYEQYF
DNA: TGTGCCAGCAGCTTAGCGGAGACCTACGAGCAGTACTTC

D: TRBD1
J: TRBJ2-2
size: -
V: TRBV7-3
CDR3: CASSLGTGAFGGELFF
DNA: TGTGCCAGCAGCTTAGGGACAGGGGCCTTTGGCGGGGAGCTGTTTTTT

D: TRBD1
J: TRBJ2-5
size: once
V: TRBV19
CDR3: CASSTGDKVTQYF
DNA: TGTGCCAGTAGCACAGGGGATAAGGTGACCCAGTACTTC

D: -
J: TRBJ2-3
size: few
V: TRBV7-3
CDR3: CASSSNAADSSQYF
DNA: TGTGCCAGCAGCTCAAATGCCGCAGATTCTTCGCAGTATTTT

D: TRBD2
J: TRBJ2-2
size: -
V: TRBV5-4
CDR3: CASSPWTSGTGELFF
DNA: TGTGCCAGCAGCCCGTGGACTAGCGGAACCGGGGAGCTGTTTTTT

D: TRBD1
J: TRBJ2-3
size: once
V: TRBV5-4
CDR3: CASSLTGVTDTQYF
DNA: TGTGCCAGCAGCTTGACAGGGGTGACAGATACGCAGTATTTT

D: -
J: TRBJ1-2
size: -
V: TRBV4-1
CDR3: CASSQVGGGGGYTF
DNA: TGCGCCAGCAGCCAAGTAGGCGGTGGCGGCGGCTACACCTTC

D: -
J: TRBJ2-3
size: -
V: TRBV18
CDR3: CASSRAGVLTDTQYF
DNA: TGTGCCAGCTCACGGGCTGGCGTACTCACAGATACGCAGTATTTT

D: -
J: TRBJ2-7
size: -
V: TRBV6-5
CDR3: CASSYMASYEQYF
DNA: TGTGCCAGCAGTTACATGGCTAGCTACGAGCAGTACTTC

D: -
J: TRBJ2-7
size: -
V: TRBV5-6
CDR3: CASAAERYREQYF
DNA: TGTGCCAGCGCCGCTGAACGGTACAGGGAGCAGTACTTC

D: TRBD1
J: TRBJ1-4
size: -
V: TRBV2
CDR3: CASGDRVNEKLFF
DNA: TGTGCCAGCGGCGACAGGGTGAACGAAAAACTGTTTTTT

D: -
J: TRBJ1-1
size: -
V: TRBV5-1
CDR3: CASSLAAWTAYAPAFF
DNA: TGCGCCAGCAGCTTGGCCGCGTGGACAGCCTATGCTCCTGCTTTCTTT

D: -
J: TRBJ1-2
size: -
V: TRBV7-8
CDR3: CASSLYPNRPNYGYTF
DNA: TGTGCCAGCAGCTTATATCCCAACAGACCTAACTATGGCTACACCTTC

D: TRBD2
J: TRBJ2-1
size: -
V: TRBV29-1
CDR3: CSVHRTSGDNEQFF
DNA: TGCAGCGTCCATCGGACTAGCGGTGACAATGAGCAGTTCTTC

D: TRBD1
J: TRBJ1-2
size: -
V: TRBV4-1
CDR3: CASSQGWTGAQDFYGYTF
DNA: TGCGCCAGCAGCCAAGGCTGGACAGGGGCCCAAGACTTTTATGGCTACACCTTC

D: TRBD1
J: TRBJ1-1
size: -
V: TRBV27
CDR3: CASSAWTGAPDTEAFF
DNA: TGTGCCAGCAGTGCCTGGACAGGGGCCCCGGACACTGAAGCTTTCTTT

D: -
J: TRBJ1-6
size: -
V: TRBV18
CDR3: CASSPIQDSDSPLHF
DNA: TGTGCCAGCTCACCGATACAAGATAGCGATTCACCCCTCCACTTT

D: -
J: TRBJ1-3
size: -
V: TRBV9
CDR3: CASSRNRAGNTIYF
DNA: TGTGCCAGCAGCCGAAACCGGGCTGGAAACACCATATATTTT

D: TRBD1
J: TRBJ1-1
size: -
V: TRBV11-3
CDR3: CASSTRTGGNTEAFF
DNA: TGTGCCAGCAGCACGAGGACAGGGGGCAACACTGAAGCTTTCTTT

D: TRBD1
J: TRBJ1-2
size: once
V: TRBV15
CDR3: CATSRGTGADGYTF
DNA: TGTGCCACCAGCAGAGGAACAGGGGCGGATGGCTACACCTTC

D: TRBD1
J: TRBJ2-7
size: -
V: TRBV5-1
CDR3: CASSLAGTGWEQYF
DNA: TGCGCCAGCAGCTTGGCCGGGACAGGGTGGGAGCAGTACTTC

D: -
J: TRBJ2-6
size: -
V: TRBV5-4
CDR3: CASSLGGGGSGANVLTF
DNA: TGTGCCAGCAGCTTGGGGGGGGGCGGCTCTGGGGCCAACGTCCTGACTTTC

D: -
J: TRBJ1-2
size: -
V: TRBV11-2
CDR3: CASSLAPTVHGYTF
DNA: TGTGCCAGCAGCTTAGCCCCCACGGTCCATGGCTACACCTTC

D: TRBD1
J: TRBJ2-7
size: -
V: TRBV4-1
CDR3: CASSQDPGQGGEQYF
DNA: TGCGCCAGCAGCCAAGATCCGGGACAGGGAGGCGAGCAGTACTTC

D: -
J: TRBJ2-1
size: few
V: TRBV29-1
CDR3: CSVAGLPRSYNEQFF
DNA: TGCAGCGTTGCGGGACTCCCTCGGTCCTACAATGAGCAGTTCTTC